The 30 T cell receptor beta chains listed next were all sequenced from one sample in a study of monozygotic twins with inflammatory bowel disease. One entry per CDR3 protein, without DNA, is what TCRdb gives after re-calling the 5' RACE reads. Its table lists approximately 160,000 distinct CDR3 sequences. Sequenced: blood. The receptors were sampled from a human donor with ulcerative colitis or Crohn's disease, or a healthy co-twin of an affected twin (not recorded which).

The rearrangement joins TRBV7-9 to TRBJ1-1. Germline CDR1 reads SEHNR; CDR2 reads FQNEAQ (reference sequence). This CDR3 comprises 14 residues. The CDR3 loop reads CASSLGDGVGEAFF.

The chain joins TRBV12-3 or TRBV12-4 to TRBJ2-7; absent DNA, TCRdb's TRBD1 call cannot be checked. The CDR3 runs 15 residues. The CDR3 sequence is CASSLGDGGSYEQYF.

The V gene is TRBV4-2, the J gene TRBJ2-1; the D call of TRBD2 rests on TCRdb alone, since no DNA is present to check it. Germline CDR1 and CDR2: LGHNA and YNFKEQ. This CDR3 has 19 amino acids. The CDR3 sequence: CASSQVGRVSSGRAGEQFF.

The chain is built from TRBV9 and TRBJ2-3; with no DNA, the TCRdb D assignment of TRBD2 cannot be verified. CDR1 and CDR2 (germline): SGDLS, YYNGEE. The CDR3 extends over 16 amino acids. The CDR3 loop reads CASSVGSSGIGDTQYF.

V is TRBV27 and J is TRBJ2-1; as DNA is missing, the TRBD2 call by TCRdb cannot be tested. The CDR3 length is 18 residues. Germline CDR1 MNHEY, CDR2 SMNVEV (reference sequence). CDR3 protein: CASSLRLAGGLSYNEQFF.

V usage is TRBV4-2 and J usage is TRBJ1-5; the D call of TRBD1 rests on TCRdb alone, since no DNA is present to check it. Germline V gene data show CDR1 as LGHNA and CDR2 as YNFKEQ. This CDR3 region has 15 residues. CDR3 residues: CASSQGTGDNQPQHF.

The chain recombines TRBV7-2 with TRBJ2-1; TCRdb's assignment of TRBD2 cannot be checked, as there is no DNA. The CDR3 spans 15 residues. CDR1 is SGHTA and CDR2 is FQGNSA in the germline V gene. CDR3 protein: CASSLDGASAREQFF.

The gene calls are TRBV12-3 or TRBV12-4 and TRBJ1-6. CDR3 size: 13 residues. CDR3 amino acids: CASSFSGGSPLHF.

The gene calls are TRBV7-3 and TRBJ2-1; TCRdb designates TRBD2, a call that cannot be tested without DNA. Germline values: CDR1 SGHTA, CDR2 FQGTGA. CDR3 size: 17 residues. The CDR3 loop is CASSLKGTSGSPHEQFF.

This chain connects TRBV25-1 to TRBJ1-1; TCRdb's D gene call, TRBD1, goes unchecked for lack of DNA. Germline V gene sequence: CDR1 MGHDK, CDR2 SYGVNS. This CDR3 contains 15 residues. CDR3: CASNPSGHQNTEAFF. Supplemented by reference TRBV25-1 and TRBJ1-1, the full variable domain reads EADIYQTPRYLVIGTGKKITLECSQTMGHDKMYWYQQDPGMELHLIHYSYGVNSTEKGDLSSESTVSRIRTEHFPLTLESARPSHTSQYLCASNPSGHQNTEAFFGQGTRLTVV.

The V and J genes are TRBV6-1 and TRBJ2-1; there is no DNA to check the TCRdb D call of TRBD1. The CDR3 covers 16 residues. Looked up from germline, CDR1 is MNHNS and CDR2 is SASEGT. This CDR3 is CASYPIRGSSYNEQFF.

The chain couples TRBV4-2 to TRBJ2-1; TCRdb indicates TRBD2, and absent DNA this call remains unverified. CDR1 is LGHNA, CDR2 YNFKEQ, per germline. CDR3 size: 16 residues. The CDR3 reads CASSQGAESSYNEQFF.

This rearrangement joins TRBV5-5 to TRBJ2-7; TCRdb gives TRBD1 as the D gene, but with no DNA this cannot be confirmed. CDR1 SGHKS and CDR2 YYEKEE come from the germline V gene (reference sequence). The CDR3 runs to 11 residues. The CDR3 here is CASSQTGEQYF.

The rearrangement links TRBV27 to TRBJ2-7; the D call from TCRdb, TRBD1, cannot be confirmed without DNA. The CDR3 covers 12 residues. Per the germline V gene, CDR1 is MNHEY and CDR2 is SMNVEV (reference sequence). CDR3 amino acids: CASSSGDYEQYF.

The chain carries TRBV27 and TRBJ1-1; TCRdb picks TRBD1, but there is no DNA to check that call. Germline V gene lookup returns CDR1 MNHEY and CDR2 SMNVEV (reference sequence). This CDR3 is 14 amino acids long. Here the CDR3 reads CASSLTGVNTEAFF.

This chain links TRBV20-1 with TRBJ1-2; TCRdb proposes TRBD1, but this gene call is untestable without DNA. The CDR3 covers 14 residues. Per the germline V gene, CDR1 is DFQATT and CDR2 is SNEGSKA (reference sequence). The chain's CDR3 is CSARGGTGVYGYTF.

The gene calls are TRBV10-3 and TRBJ2-1. Germline V CDR1 and CDR2: ENHRY, SYGVKD. The CDR3 contains 15 residues. The CDR3 reads CAISELGSSYNEQFF.

V and J are TRBV20-1 and TRBJ2-7. Germline CDR1 is DFQATT and CDR2 is SNEGSKA (reference sequence). This CDR3 is 11 amino acids long. The CDR3 sequence: CSARGRYEQYF.

This chain's CDR3 is CASSPGRSGANVLTF. This chain connects TRBV18 to TRBJ2-6. In germline, CDR1 is KGHSH, CDR2 LQKENI. The CDR3 runs to 15 residues.

The rearrangement uses TRBV12-3 or TRBV12-4 and TRBJ1-1; TCRdb's assignment of TRBD1 cannot be checked, as there is no DNA. The CDR3 length is 12 residues. The CDR3 here is CASSLGGPEAFF.

This chain links TRBV11-3 with TRBJ2-3; TCRdb reports TRBD1, a call that lacks DNA to check it against. Germline V CDR1 and CDR2: SGHNT, YENEEA. The CDR3 loop spans 14 amino acids. Here the CDR3 reads CASSSGHDTDTQYF.

This chain links TRBV30 with TRBJ2-7; there is no DNA to check the TCRdb D call of TRBD1. The CDR3 loop spans 15 amino acids. Germline-derived CDR1 and CDR2 are GTSNPN and SVGIG (reference sequence). This CDR3 is CAWSSTVAKSYEQYF.

V is TRBV10-3 and J is TRBJ2-1; absent DNA, TCRdb's TRBD2 call cannot be checked. This CDR3 spans 14 amino acids. Germline V lookup: CDR1 ENHRY, CDR2 SYGVKD. The CDR3 protein is CAITRAAGNNEQFF.

This sequence joins TRBV25-1 and TRBJ1-2; lacking DNA, the TRBD1 call made by TCRdb goes unchecked. The CDR3 totals 15 residues. Germline CDR1 MGHDK, CDR2 SYGVNS. This CDR3 reads CASSEGGSRSYGYTF.

This chain links TRBV7-9 with TRBJ1-1; the D call of TRBD1 rests on TCRdb alone, since no DNA is present to check it. This CDR3 spans 14 amino acids. Germline V CDR1 and CDR2: SEHNR, FQNEAQ (reference sequence). The CDR3 here is CASSLVTDYTEAFF. The full variable domain, with the rest looked up from reference TRBV7-9 and TRBJ1-1, is DTGVSQNPRHKITKRGQNVTFRCDPISEHNRLYWYRQTLGQGPEFLTYFQNEAQLEKSRLLSDRFSAERPKGSFSTLEIQRTEQGDSAMYLCASSLVTDYTEAFFGQGTRLTVV.

The chain employs TRBV12-3 or TRBV12-4 and TRBJ2-1; no DNA is available, so the TRBD2 call from TCRdb remains unchecked. The CDR3 covers 15 residues. CDR3 in amino acids: CASSGGLADNNEQFF.

The chain is built from TRBV5-4 and TRBJ2-1; TCRdb's D gene call, TRBD2, goes unchecked for lack of DNA. Germline V gives CDR1 SGHNT, CDR2 YYREEE (reference sequence). This CDR3 has 16 amino acids. Here the CDR3 reads CASSLARGLAGGEQFF.

The J gene is TRBJ1-2, the V gene TRBV27; TCRdb picks TRBD1, but there is no DNA to check that call. This CDR3 region has 20 residues. CDR1 and CDR2 (germline): MNHEY, SMNVEV (reference sequence). The CDR3 protein is CASSLSPPGTGSFTNYGYTF.

This chain links TRBV20-1 with TRBJ1-5. Germline values: CDR1 DFQATT, CDR2 SNEGSKA (reference sequence). The CDR3 runs to 14 residues. CDR3 loop: CSARIVGSNQPQHF.

This chain joins TRBV7-3 and TRBJ2-3; the D call of TRBD2 rests on TCRdb alone, since no DNA is present to check it. This CDR3 is built from 19 residues. CDR1 and CDR2 from the germline V gene are SGHTA and FQGTGA. The CDR3: CASSLGGASGAGSTDTQYF.